The 13 T cell receptor beta chains given below trace back to one sample, sequenced in a study of blood T cell repertoires in COVID-19. Measured with immunoSEQ multiplex PCR; TCRdb has only the in-frame clones, and not every one. Of about 160,000 clones in the sample, about 80% were seen once. Sequencing was done on a sample of peripheral blood. The receptors derive from a woman of 80 years or more with acute or convalescent COVID-19.

The genes are TRBV2 and TRBJ2-5, with 11 bases that match TRBD1. Germline V lookup: CDR1 SNHLY, CDR2 FYNNEI. CDR3 length: 14 residues. Trimming at V came to 6 bases and at J to 7 bases, leaving 7 bases not matched to a gene. DNA for the CDR3: TGTGCCAGCAGAGGAGCCGGGACAGGGGGGACCCAGTACTTC. Encoded protein: CASRGAGTGGTQYF.

This clone was seen just once. V gene TRBV27 combines with J gene TRBJ1-1, with 10 bases lining up with TRBD1. Germline V gene data show CDR1 as MNHEY and CDR2 as SMNVEV (reference sequence). CDR3 length: 17 amino acids. With 6 bases clipped from V and 5 bases from J, the junction kept 15 bases outside the gene matches. Here the CDR3 DNA reads TGTGCCAGCAGAACAGCCTCCTTGGGACAGGGGAGGACTGAAGCTTTCTTT. Its protein product is CASRTASLGQGRTEAFF.

In this sample, this clone turned up a few times. The chain employs TRBV11-2 and TRBJ2-7, with D possibly TRBD2 on 5 matching bases. Trimming stripped 2 bases from V and 5 bases from J, with 7 bases between. The CDR3 is made up of 12 amino acids. CDR1 is SGHAT and CDR2 is FQNNGV in the germline V gene. The CDR3, as DNA: TGTGCCAGCAGCTTAAAGGGAGACGAGCAGTACTTC. It specifies CASSLKGDEQYF.

A single count supports this clone. The V call is TRBV6-5, the J call TRBJ2-4, with D possibly being TRBD1 (5 bases). V was clipped by 6 bases and J by 8 bases, with 17 bases between them. The CDR3 is 14 amino acids. CDR1 MNHEY and CDR2 SVGAGI come from the germline V gene. The CDR3: CASRPVRREDIQYF. CDR3 sequence (DNA): TGTGCCAGCAGGCCGGTGCGCAGGGAAGACATTCAGTACTTC.

The chain combines TRBV5-1 with TRBJ1-4, with TRBD1 matching over 8 bases. J lost 8 bases, V lost 4 bases, and 7 bases had no gene match. Germline CDR1 reads SGHRS; CDR2 reads YFSETQ. The CDR3 totals 14 residues. This CDR3 reads CASSLGQGYEKLFF. In DNA, the CDR3 is TGCGCCAGCAGCCTCGGACAGGGTTACGAAAAACTGTTTTTT.

This clone has a single count. V is TRBV5-1 and J is TRBJ1-2; tentative D call: TRBD1 (5 bases). The CDR3 spans 13 residues. V lost 2 bases, J lost 1 base, and 6 bases lay in between. Germline values: CDR1 SGHRS, CDR2 YFSETQ. The chain's CDR3 is CASSLGHNYGYTF. The CDR3, as DNA: TGCGCCAGCAGCTTAGGACATAACTATGGCTACACCTTC.

CDR3 nucleotides: TGTGCCAGCACTGGACTAGCGGAACGCACAGATACGCAGTATTTT. This encodes CASTGLAERTDTQYF. The chain uses TRBV6-6 and TRBJ2-3; the match to TRBD2 covers 10 bases. Germline V gene lookup returns CDR1 MNHNY and CDR2 SVGAGI (reference sequence). This CDR3 spans 15 amino acids. V was pared by 7 bases and J by 1 base, with 5 bases of the junction left unmatched.

The CDR3 nucleotides read TGTGCCAGCAGCCCAAATGGGGGACAGGGCTATGGCTACACCTTC. This codes for CASSPNGGQGYGYTF. V usage is TRBV11-2 and J usage is TRBJ1-2; 9 bases agree with TRBD1. Per germline, CDR1 SGHAT and CDR2 FQNNGV. The trim removed 5 bases at V and 4 bases at J, leaving 8 bases unmatched. The CDR3 has 15 amino acids.

The chain couples TRBV5-6 to TRBJ1-6, with D uncertain. CDR3 length equals 14 residues. Germline-derived CDR1 and CDR2 are SGHDT and YYEEEE. V gave up 1 base and J gave up 5 bases, with 7 bases separating them. The CDR3 DNA reads as TGTGCCAGCAGCTTGAGCCGGGATAATTCACCCCTCCACTTT. Amino acids: CASSLSRDNSPLHF.

The V call is TRBV10-2, the J call TRBJ1-2, with a weak D call TRBD1 (5 bases). V was pared by 7 bases and J by 1 base, with 7 bases between. CDR1 and CDR2 from the germline V gene are WSHSY and SAAADI. The CDR3 runs 12 residues. The CDR3 is CASTTVNYGYTF. CDR3 DNA sequence: TGCGCCAGCACGACAGTTAACTATGGCTACACCTTC.

This clone was detected only once. The DNA for the CDR3 is TGTGCCAGCGAGGCCTCTGGGGCCAACGTCCTGACTTTC. As protein: CASEASGANVLTF. The J gene is TRBJ2-6, the V gene TRBV6-5, with unresolved D. V shed 8 bases and J shed 0 bases, with 5 bases lying between them. The germline CDR1 and CDR2 sequences are MNHEY and SVGAGI. This CDR3 is 13 amino acids long.

The CDR3 is CAWNGKRFWNEQFF. DNA for the CDR3: TGTGCCTGGAATGGTAAGCGGTTTTGGAATGAGCAGTTCTTC. The J gene is TRBJ2-1, the V gene TRBV30; D perhaps matches TRBD2 (5 bases). Germline V gene sequence: CDR1 GTSNPN, CDR2 SVGIG (reference sequence). Deletions cut 4 bases from V and 7 bases from J, with 17 bases between. There are 14 residues in the CDR3. Based on the CDR3 plus reference TRBV30 and TRBJ2-1, the full variable domain is SQTIHQWPATLVQPVGSPLSLECTVEGTSNPNLYWYRQAAGRGLQLLFYSVGIGQISSEVPQNLSASRPQDRQFILSSKKLLLSDSGFYLCAWNGKRFWNEQFFGPGTRLTVL.

The rearrangement joins TRBV6-5 to TRBJ2-1, with a possible D match to TRBD2 (7 bases). Trimming left V 7 bases short and J 5 bases short, with 18 bases between. Germline CDR1 reads MNHEY; CDR2 reads SVGAGI. The CDR3 contains 15 residues. Here the CDR3 reads CASKGELAGNNEQFF. The DNA for the CDR3 is TGTGCCAGCAAGGGGGAGTTAGCGGGTAACAATGAGCAGTTCTTC.